One and the same sample provided the 4 T cell receptor beta chains below, sequenced in a study of T cell repertoires in cytomegalovirus infection. TCRdb ran MiXCR on the reads and lists one entry per CDR3 protein. The table records 85,000 to 120,000 distinct CDR3 sequences, approximately 15% of them present only once. Sample: PBMCs. The origin of the receptors is a human donor in good health (CMV status not recorded). Some clones in this sample may be carry-over from other donors' samples.

This clonotype was picked up a small number of times. V gene TRBV12-3 or TRBV12-4 combines with J gene TRBJ2-5; tentatively, D is TRBD1 (5 bases). CDR3 size: 15 residues. The V end was cut by 0 bases, the J end by 3 bases, with 11 bases between. The CDR3 here is CASSLAGVAEETQYF. DNA of the CDR3: TGTGCCAGCAGTTTAGCAGGGGTAGCCGAAGAGACCCAGTACTTC.

This clonotype has ten or more counts. The chain combines TRBV6-4 with TRBJ2-3; no reliable D call. The CDR3 runs 13 residues. The germline CDR1 and CDR2 sequences are MRHNA and SNTAGT. The germline V and J ends were trimmed by 2 bases and 2 bases, with 5 bases remaining between them. This chain's CDR3 is CASSDSNTDTQYF. The DNA of the CDR3 is TGTGCCAGCAGTGACAGTAACACAGATACGCAGTATTTT.

This clonotype was seen only a few times. The V gene is TRBV6-1, the J gene TRBJ2-1; no reliable D call. V dropped 5 bases and J dropped 0 bases, with 11 bases sitting between them. This CDR3 has 15 amino acids. The germline V gene has CDR1 MNHNS and CDR2 SASEGT. CDR3 coding DNA: TGTGCCAGCAGTCAAAGTTGGAGCTCCTACAATGAGCAGTTCTTC. Residues: CASSQSWSSYNEQFF.

This clonotype was counted only a few times. This chain uses TRBV11-2 with TRBJ1-3, with TRBD1 identical over 10 bases. V trimming: 5 bases; J trimming: 4 bases; junction bases outside the gene matches: 8. Germline V gene lookup returns CDR1 SGHAT and CDR2 FQNNGV. The CDR3 sequence is 16 residues long. The CDR3 nucleotides read TGTGCCAGCAGCACAAACGGACAGGGGGGCGGAAACACCATATATTTT. As protein: CASSTNGQGGGNTIYF.